This TCR beta chain derives from a study of cytomegalovirus exposure and HLA in healthy donors. Study-level information: An earlier analysis identified 110 million or so unique TCR beta sequences in 150 million to 200 million T cells. From donors who were HLA-typed, an early data release held 65 million to 85 million unique TCRs.

Looked up from germline, CDR1 is MNHNY and CDR2 is SVGAGI (reference sequence). J gave up 1 base and V 2 bases, and 3 bases lay outside the gene matches. The CDR3 contains 15 residues. The PCR used 60 Vbeta and 13 Jbeta primers. Assay: immunoSEQ multiplex PCR; the TCRdb copy retains only in-frame clones and omits some. The data contain some 190,000 clones, about 88% of them seen just once; the ten biggest clones take up approximately 1.7%. As regards this clone: Its antigen is still unknown.

Whole-study findings and limits: 16,951 TCR beta sequences were associated with HLA alleles at 0.05 false discovery rate in a later analysis.

This TCR derives from a woman between 18 and 29 years old in good health and CMV-seronegative. The V gene is TRBV6-6, the J gene TRBJ1-1; TRBD1 agrees at 8 bases. What was sequenced was PBMCs. CDR3 bases: TGTGCCAGCAGTTACCTGACAGGGGAGAACACTGAAGCTTTCTTT. Protein product: CASSYLTGENTEAFF.